This T cell receptor beta chain was sequenced in a study of T cell responses to AZD1222 COVID-19 vaccine. Clones were read by immunoSEQ multiplex PCR, and TCRdb kept only the in-frame ones, dropping some. The sample contains roughly 200,000 clones, 90% to 95% of which appear only once. Turning to this clone: What it binds is not known.

The study's findings and limits: A mostly white British donor set with more females was recruited, and clonal diversity was possibly underestimated. The study reported that nearly half of spike-specific TCRs target unmutated variant regions. Receipt of two AZD1222 doses was followed by a rise in Spike-specific TCR breadth and depth.

In germline, CDR1 is MNHEY, CDR2 SVGAGI. CDR3 length: 15 amino acids. The V and J ends lost 8 bases and 0 bases respectively, with 13 bases between them. Pooling covered second doses at about 4 or about 12 weeks. Material: peripheral blood, obtained 28 days after the second AZD1222 dose. V gene TRBV6-5 combines with J gene TRBJ1-4, with D possibly matching TRBD1 (5 bases). The sequence derives from an adult who received the AZD1222 COVID-19 vaccine. The DNA for the CDR3 is TGTGCCAGCTCGCCGGGGGGGGCAACTAATGAAAAACTGTTTTTT. This translates into CASSPGGATNEKLFF.